One and the same sample provided the 15 T cell receptor beta chains below, sequenced in a study of T cells in Graves' hyperthyroidism and ophthalmopathy. TCR beta CDR3 sequences were amplified from RNA transcripts. The TCR CDR3 was amplified in a first-round RT-PCR using the HTBI primer set. TCRdb independently ran MiXCR on the multiplex PCR reads; one entry per CDR3 protein. The table records 250,000 to 300,000 distinct CDR3 sequences, around 19% of them present only once. Sequencing was performed on blood. The source of these receptors is a man aged 50 to 59 with Graves' ophthalmopathy.

At least ten counts were recorded for this clonotype. The V and J genes are TRBV2 and TRBJ2-5; unclear D gene. This CDR3 comprises 15 residues. Germline V gene lookup returns CDR1 SNHLY and CDR2 FYNNEI. Between the trimmed V and J ends, which lost 3 bases and 1 base, there was a span of 12 bases. The CDR3 DNA reads as TGTGCCAGCAGTGAGCGGACGGGCAGCCAAGAGACCCAGTACTTC. This encodes CASSERTGSQETQYF.

The rearrangement uses TRBV2 and TRBJ2-3, with 7 bases aligning to TRBD2. In germline, CDR1 is SNHLY, CDR2 FYNNEI. The CDR3 consists of 15 residues. The V gene end was trimmed by 4 bases and the J gene end by 4 bases; junction bases not matched to a gene: 8. CDR3 region: CASSVYGGYADTQYF. Written as DNA, the CDR3 is TGTGCCAGCAGTGTCTACGGGGGGTACGCAGATACGCAGTATTTT.

V gene TRBV6-1 combines with J gene TRBJ2-2, with D possibly being TRBD1 (6 bases). The CDR3 is 15 amino acids. Deletions cut 0 bases from V and 5 bases from J, with 10 bases between. Per germline, CDR1 MNHNS and CDR2 SASEGT. The CDR3 nucleotides are TGTGCCAGCAGTGAAGCGGCAGGGGTGACCGGGGAGCTGTTTTTT. It translates to CASSEAAGVTGELFF.

The chain employs TRBV5-1 and TRBJ2-7, with 7 bases fitting TRBD1. Germline V gene lookup returns CDR1 SGHRS and CDR2 YFSETQ. The CDR3 is 16 residues long. Trimming cost V 0 bases and J 4 bases; bases outside gene matches: 10. The CDR3 DNA reads as TGCGCCAGCAGCTTGGATAGGACAGGTGATGGGTACGAGCAGTACTTC. Translating it yields CASSLDRTGDGYEQYF.

In its sample, this clonotype was seen a few times. This chain uses TRBV28 with TRBJ1-3; D gene unclear. V lost 6 bases and J 0 bases, leaving 6 bases between the germline ends. Germline CDR1 reads MDHEN; CDR2 reads SYDVKM. The CDR3 is made up of 13 amino acids. The CDR3, as DNA: TGTGCCAGCAGATTAAGCTCTGGAAACACCATATATTTT. Residues: CASRLSSGNTIYF.

As regards this clonotype: At one of its ends the junction is not consistent with the germline gene, which may arise from a read error. V and J are TRBV6-1 and TRBJ2-7, with D perhaps matching TRBD2 (6 bases). CDR3 length: 16 amino acids. Germline V gives CDR1 MNHNS, CDR2 SASEGT. CDR3 nucleotide sequence: TGTGCCAGCAGTGCCGCCGGGACTTCCAGCTCCTACGAGCGGTACTTC. Encoded protein: CASSAAGTSSSYERYF.

This clonotype was counted at least ten times. The V gene is TRBV20-1, the J gene TRBJ2-7; D is unresolved. Trimming cost V 3 bases and J 2 bases, with 8 bases left between them. The CDR3 has 12 amino acids. Germline CDR1 reads DFQATT; CDR2 reads SNEGSKA (reference sequence). The CDR3 DNA follows: TGCAGTGCTAGGGCGTTAACCTACGAGCAGTACTTC. It translates to CSARALTYEQYF.

About this clonotype itself: The germline gene is not matched at one end of the junction; a read error may be the cause. The rearrangement uses TRBV3-1 and TRBJ2-1, with 12 bases lining up with TRBD2. CDR3 length: 15 amino acids. Germline CDR1 and CDR2: LGHDT and YNNKEL (reference sequence). CDR3 loop: CASSGKGLAGNEQFF. CDR3 in DNA: TGTGCCAGCAGTGGGAAGGGACTAGCGGGCAATGAGCAATTCTTC.

The chain joins TRBV10-2 to TRBJ2-7; D unclear. V was pared by 7 bases and J by 3 bases, with 13 bases between. The length of the CDR3 is 13 residues. The V gene's germline CDR1 is WSHSY and CDR2 SAAADI. CDR3 sequence (DNA): TGCGCCAGCACCCCGGCTAGAATCTACGAGCAGTACTTC. Translated, it gives CASTPARIYEQYF.

This clonotype was counted many times. The chain has TRBV20-1 and TRBJ2-2; D is uncertain. Looked up from germline, CDR1 is DFQATT and CDR2 is SNEGSKA (reference sequence). Trimming pared 3 bases from V and 4 bases from J, leaving 6 bases between. This CDR3 is built from 12 residues. The CDR3 loop reads CSASRITGELFF. CDR3 bases: TGCAGTGCTAGTAGGATCACCGGGGAGCTGTTTTTT.

A few counts support this clonotype. The chain employs TRBV15 and TRBJ1-5; D is uncertain. The germline gives CDR1 LNHNV, CDR2 YYDKDF (reference sequence). The V end was cut by 0 bases, the J end by 3 bases, with 3 bases between. The CDR3 covers 13 residues. The CDR3 loop reads CATSRDTNQPQHF. CDR3 DNA sequence: TGTGCCACCAGCAGAGACACCAATCAGCCCCAGCATTTT.

This clonotype was found many times. This sequence joins TRBV27 and TRBJ2-1, with 13 bases aligning to TRBD2. Germline CDR1 reads MNHEY; CDR2 reads SMNVEV (reference sequence). CDR3 length: 17 residues. The ends lost 5 bases at V and 4 bases at J; junction bases unmatched: 8. DNA of the CDR3: TGTGCCAGCAGTCCAACTAGCGGGAGGGCCGGTTACAATGAGCAGTTCTTC. Amino acid sequence: CASSPTSGRAGYNEQFF.

About this clonotype: A much larger clonotype is one base distant, so this may be a read error. This chain uses TRBV7-9 with TRBJ2-1; possibly TRBD2 for D (7 bases). Germline values: CDR1 SEHNR, CDR2 FQNEAQ (reference sequence). V dropped 3 bases and J dropped 1 base, with 16 bases sitting between them. CDR3 length: 17 residues. The CDR3 DNA is TGTGCCAGCAGCTTCGGCCCAGGGGAGGGTTCCTACAATGAGCAGTTCTTC. Amino acid sequence: CASSFGPGEGSYNEQFF.

This clonotype showed up just once. The chain combines TRBV4-2 with TRBJ2-1; no clear D gene. This CDR3 has 16 amino acids. V shed 0 bases and J shed 4 bases, with 13 bases lying between them. From germline, CDR1 is LGHNA and CDR2 YNFKEQ. The CDR3 nucleotides read TGTGCCAGCAGCCAAGAAGACCGAGTCCCTTACAATGAGCAGTTCTTC. Encoded protein: CASSQEDRVPYNEQFF.

This clonotype was found a few times. The chain carries TRBV6-1 and TRBJ2-7; 7 nucleotides align to TRBD2. Germline CDR1 MNHNS, CDR2 SASEGT. The ends lost 5 bases at V and 1 base at J; junction bases unmatched: 8. The CDR3 is 15 amino acids. This CDR3 reads CASSQTSARSYEQYF. The CDR3, as DNA: TGTGCCAGCAGTCAAACTAGCGCACGTTCCTACGAGCAGTACTTC.